This is a list of T cell receptor beta chains from one sample in a study of cytomegalovirus exposure and HLA in healthy donors. Produced via immunoSEQ multiplex PCR; TCRdb's table is partial and in-frame only. The table lists about 160,000 clones, approximately 81% of them singletons. Sequenced sample: PBMCs. The receptors here all came from a boy aged 2-9 years in good health and CMV-seronegative. Each CDR3 is given with its conserved first and last residue. D genes are given only for firm matches. Clone size is given for some rows only: seen once, a few or many times, or a class if the clone is expanded.

CDR3 length: 15; D gene: NA; V gene: TRBV5-4; clone size: NA; J gene: TRBJ1-1; CDR3 protein: CASSPWGGVSTEAFF; CDR3 DNA: TGTGCCAGCAGCCCGTGGGGGGGCGTATCCACTGAAGCTTTCTTT
CDR3 length: 15; D gene: TRBD2; V gene: TRBV30; clone size: NA; J gene: TRBJ2-1; CDR3 protein: CAWRELSGIHNEQFF; CDR3 DNA: TGTGCCTGGAGGGAATTAAGCGGGATCCACAATGAGCAGTTCTTC
CDR3 length: 14; D gene: NA; V gene: TRBV14; clone size: NA; J gene: TRBJ1-1; CDR3 protein: CASSRANIITEAFF; CDR3 DNA: TGTGCCAGCAGCCGGGCCAACATCATCACTGAAGCTTTCTTT
CDR3 length: 13; D gene: NA; V gene: TRBV28; clone size: few; J gene: TRBJ2-1; CDR3 protein: CASRYLGGHEQFF; CDR3 DNA: TGTGCCAGCAGGTACCTCGGGGGTCATGAGCAGTTCTTC
CDR3 length: 15; D gene: TRBD2; V gene: TRBV7-6; clone size: few; J gene: TRBJ2-1; CDR3 protein: CASSRAGGSYNEQFF; CDR3 DNA: TGTGCCAGCAGCCGAGCGGGAGGGTCCTACAATGAGCAGTTCTTC
CDR3 length: 15; D gene: TRBD1; V gene: TRBV30; clone size: NA; J gene: TRBJ1-2; CDR3 protein: CAWVGTGKWDYGYTF; CDR3 DNA: TGTGCCTGGGTTGGGACAGGGAAGTGGGACTATGGCTACACCTTC
CDR3 length: 11; D gene: NA; V gene: TRBV28; clone size: NA; J gene: TRBJ2-1; CDR3 protein: CASSTGIEQFF; CDR3 DNA: TGTGCCAGCAGCACCGGGATTGAGCAGTTCTTC
CDR3 length: 15; D gene: NA; V gene: TRBV7-9; clone size: NA; J gene: TRBJ2-3; CDR3 protein: CASSLGGAYTDTQYF; CDR3 DNA: TGTGCCAGCAGCTTAGGAGGAGCCTACACAGATACGCAGTATTTT
CDR3 length: 18; D gene: TRBD2; V gene: TRBV15; clone size: NA; J gene: TRBJ2-5; CDR3 protein: CATSRDRVLAGGKETQYF; CDR3 DNA: TGTGCCACCAGCAGAGATAGGGTGTTAGCGGGAGGCAAAGAGACCCAGTACTTC
CDR3 length: 13; D gene: NA; V gene: TRBV4-2; clone size: few; J gene: TRBJ2-5; CDR3 protein: CASSQDRGETQYF; CDR3 DNA: TGTGCCAGCAGCCAAGACAGGGGAGAGACCCAGTACTTC
CDR3 length: 15; D gene: TRBD2; V gene: TRBV25-1; clone size: few; J gene: TRBJ2-1; CDR3 protein: CASTSLAGAYNEQFF; CDR3 DNA: TGTGCCAGCACCTCACTAGCGGGCGCCTACAATGAGCAGTTCTTC
CDR3 length: 16; D gene: TRBD2; V gene: TRBV28; clone size: NA; J gene: TRBJ2-2; CDR3 protein: CASSFTSGGVTGELFF; CDR3 DNA: TGTGCCAGCAGTTTTACTAGCGGGGGGGTAACCGGGGAGCTGTTTTTT
CDR3 length: 16; D gene: TRBD2; V gene: TRBV14; clone size: NA; J gene: TRBJ2-3; CDR3 protein: CASSPFSGSVTDTQYF; CDR3 DNA: TGTGCCAGCAGCCCGTTTAGCGGGAGTGTTACAGATACGCAGTATTTT
CDR3 length: 16; D gene: NA; V gene: TRBV18; clone size: NA; J gene: TRBJ2-3; CDR3 protein: CASSLTGTGGTDTQYF; CDR3 DNA: TGTGCCAGCTCACTTACCGGGACTGGCGGCACAGATACGCAGTATTTT
CDR3 length: 15; D gene: TRBD2; V gene: TRBV30; clone size: NA; J gene: TRBJ2-3; CDR3 protein: CAWTTSGVSTDTQYF; CDR3 DNA: TGTGCCTGGACGACTAGCGGGGTTAGCACAGATACGCAGTATTTT
CDR3 length: 14; D gene: NA; V gene: TRBV5-6; clone size: NA; J gene: TRBJ2-2; CDR3 protein: CASSLSLLAGELFF; CDR3 DNA: TGTGCCAGCAGCTTGTCTCTTTTAGCGGGGGAGCTGTTTTTT
CDR3 length: 14; D gene: TRBD1; V gene: TRBV11-2; clone size: NA; J gene: TRBJ2-2; CDR3 protein: CALERDRSTGELFF; CDR3 DNA: TGTGCCCTTGAACGGGACAGATCCACCGGGGAGCTGTTTTTT